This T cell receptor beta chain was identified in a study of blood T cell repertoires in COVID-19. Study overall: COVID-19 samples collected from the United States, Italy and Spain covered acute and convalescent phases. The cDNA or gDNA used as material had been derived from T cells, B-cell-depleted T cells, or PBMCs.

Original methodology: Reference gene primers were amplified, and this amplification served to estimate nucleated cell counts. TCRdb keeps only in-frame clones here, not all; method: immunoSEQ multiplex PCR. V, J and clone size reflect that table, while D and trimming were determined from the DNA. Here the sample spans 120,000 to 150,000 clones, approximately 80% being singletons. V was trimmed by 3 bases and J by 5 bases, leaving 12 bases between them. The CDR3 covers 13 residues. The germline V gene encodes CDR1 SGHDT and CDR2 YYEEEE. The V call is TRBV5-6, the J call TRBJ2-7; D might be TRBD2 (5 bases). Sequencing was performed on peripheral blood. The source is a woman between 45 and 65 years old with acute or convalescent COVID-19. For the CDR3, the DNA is TGTGCCAGCAGCTGGACGGGGTACCACGAGCAGTACTTC. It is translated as CASSWTGYHEQYF.